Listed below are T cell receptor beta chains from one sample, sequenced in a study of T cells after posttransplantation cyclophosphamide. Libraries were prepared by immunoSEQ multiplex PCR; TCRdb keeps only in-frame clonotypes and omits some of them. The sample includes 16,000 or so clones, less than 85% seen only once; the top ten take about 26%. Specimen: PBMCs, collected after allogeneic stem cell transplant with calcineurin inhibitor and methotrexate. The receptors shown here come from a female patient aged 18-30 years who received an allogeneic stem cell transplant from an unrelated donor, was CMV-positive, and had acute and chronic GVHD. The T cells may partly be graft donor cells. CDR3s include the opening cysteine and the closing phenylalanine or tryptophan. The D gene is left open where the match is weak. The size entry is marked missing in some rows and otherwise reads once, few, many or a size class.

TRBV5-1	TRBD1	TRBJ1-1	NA	CASSPSGTGKMNTEAFF	TGCGCCAGCAGCCCCTCGGGGACAGGGAAGATGAACACTGAAGCTTTCTTT
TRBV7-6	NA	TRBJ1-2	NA	CASSLRENSFYGYTF	TGTGCCAGCAGCCTCCGGGAAAACTCATTCTATGGCTACACCTTC
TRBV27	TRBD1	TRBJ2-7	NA	CASSLGTGAGYEQYF	TGTGCCAGCAGTTTGGGGACAGGAGCCGGGTACGAGCAGTACTTC
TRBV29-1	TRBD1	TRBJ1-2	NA	CSVGDRGLNRLGYTF	TGCAGCGTCGGGGACAGGGGACTTAACCGTCTGGGCTACACCTTC
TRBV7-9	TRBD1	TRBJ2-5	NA	CASSSRGPETQYF	TGTGCCAGCAGCTCCAGGGGGCCAGAGACCCAGTACTTC
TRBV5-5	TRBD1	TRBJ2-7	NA	CASSFWDRISYEQYF	TGTGCCAGCAGCTTCTGGGACAGGATCTCCTACGAGCAGTACTTC
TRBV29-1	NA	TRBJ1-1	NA	CSVVVGGRNTEAFF	TGCAGCGTTGTTGTGGGGGGGCGGAACACTGAAGCTTTCTTT
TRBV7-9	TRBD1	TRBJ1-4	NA	CASSRRTGGMTNEKLFF	TGTGCCAGCAGCCGCCGGACAGGGGGAATGACTAATGAAAAACTGTTTTTT
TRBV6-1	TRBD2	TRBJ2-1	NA	CASSEGIKSLAITYNEQFF	TGTGCCAGCAGTGAAGGGATAAAATCACTAGCGATAACCTACAATGAGCAGTTCTTC
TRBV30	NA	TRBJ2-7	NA	CAWSEGAGSYEQYF	TGTGCCTGGAGTGAAGGAGCCGGGTCCTACGAGCAGTACTTC
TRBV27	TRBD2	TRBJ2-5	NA	CASSPTSGRAETQYF	TGTGCCAGCAGTCCGACTAGCGGGAGGGCGGAGACCCAGTACTTC
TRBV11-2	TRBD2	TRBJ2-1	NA	CASSLYRIAGGYEQFF	TGTGCCAGCAGCTTATATCGAATAGCGGGAGGGTATGAGCAGTTCTTC
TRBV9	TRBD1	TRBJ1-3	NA	CASSVGWTGGGNTIYF	TGTGCCAGCAGCGTAGGATGGACAGGGGGCGGAAACACCATATATTTT
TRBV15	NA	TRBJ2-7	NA	CATSSGAGVYEQYF	TGTGCCACCAGCAGCGGGGCAGGGGTCTACGAGCAGTACTTC
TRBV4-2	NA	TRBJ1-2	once	CASSQDTRTAQRANYGYTF	TGTGCCAGCAGCCAAGATACCAGAACAGCCCAGCGGGCTAACTATGGCTACACCTTC
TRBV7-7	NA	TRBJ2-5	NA	CASSLGARETQYF	TGTGCCAGCAGCTTAGGGGCACGAGAGACCCAGTACTTC
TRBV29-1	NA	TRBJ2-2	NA	CSVGGHGTGELFF	TGCAGCGTTGGGGGGCACGGGACCGGGGAGCTGTTTTTT
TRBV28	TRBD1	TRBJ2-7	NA	CASSKGGQGGYEQYF	TGTGCCAGCAGTAAAGGGGGACAGGGGGGGTACGAGCAGTACTTC
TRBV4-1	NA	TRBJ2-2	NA	CASSHRSELFF	TGCGCCAGCAGCCATCGTAGCGAGCTGTTTTTT
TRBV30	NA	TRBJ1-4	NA	CAWSVQFPDFGKLFF	TGTGCCTGGAGTGTACAGTTTCCGGATTTCGGAAAACTGTTTTTT
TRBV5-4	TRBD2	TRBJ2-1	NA	CASSLETSGNEQFF	TGTGCCAGCAGCTTGGAGACTAGCGGCAATGAGCAGTTCTTC
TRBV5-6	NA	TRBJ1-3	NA	CASSLFGGTIYF	TGTGCCAGCAGCTTGTTTGGGGGGACCATATATTTT
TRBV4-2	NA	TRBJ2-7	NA	CASSQGQAGYEQYF	TGTGCCAGCAGCCAAGGGCAGGCCGGCTACGAGCAGTACTTC
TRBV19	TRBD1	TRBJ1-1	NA	CASSIGLRGQGGEAFF	TGTGCCAGTAGTATAGGCCTCAGGGGGCAGGGGGGCGAAGCTTTCTTT
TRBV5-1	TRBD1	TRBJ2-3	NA	CASSRTPGQNIPRDTQYF	TGCGCCAGCAGCCGAACCCCGGGACAGAATATTCCCCGCGATACGCAGTATTTT
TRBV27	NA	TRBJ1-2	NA	CASRYSRGSANYGYTF	TGTGCCAGCAGATACTCCAGGGGATCGGCTAACTATGGCTACACCTTC
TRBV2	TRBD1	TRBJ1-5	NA	CASSGTGGNQPQHF	TGTGCCAGCAGTGGGACAGGGGGTAATCAGCCCCAGCATTTT
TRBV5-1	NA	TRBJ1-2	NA	CASSSTPGGGYTF	TGCGCCAGCAGCTCGACCCCGGGGGGGGGCTACACCTTC
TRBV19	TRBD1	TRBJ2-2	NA	CASSIGTGINTGELFF	TGTGCCAGTAGTATCGGGACAGGGATTAACACCGGGGAGCTGTTTTTT
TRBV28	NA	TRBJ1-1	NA	CASGQIMNTEAFF	TGTGCCAGCGGGCAGATCATGAACACTGAAGCTTTCTTT
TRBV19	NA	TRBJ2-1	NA	CASSIGAVHNEQFF	TGTGCCAGTAGTATTGGGGCTGTCCACAATGAGCAGTTCTTC
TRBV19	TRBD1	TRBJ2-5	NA	CASSQGVKETQYF	TGTGCCAGTAGTCAGGGGGTAAAAGAGACCCAGTACTTC
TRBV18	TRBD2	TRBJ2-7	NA	CASSPKGLVGYEQYF	TGTGCCAGCTCACCTAAGGGACTAGTGGGGTACGAGCAGTACTTC
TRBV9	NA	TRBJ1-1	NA	CASSVKGHLNTEAFF	TGTGCCAGCAGCGTCAAGGGGCATTTGAACACTGAAGCTTTCTTT
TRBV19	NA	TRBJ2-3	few	CASRQSTDTQYF	TGTGCCAGCAGACAGAGCACAGATACGCAGTATTTT
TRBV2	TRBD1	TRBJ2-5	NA	CASSERDRAAETQYF	TGTGCCAGCAGTGAAAGGGACAGGGCGGCAGAGACCCAGTACTTC
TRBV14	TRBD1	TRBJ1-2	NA	CASSHRQGGVYGYTF	TGTGCCAGCAGCCATCGGCAGGGGGGCGTCTATGGCTACACCTTC
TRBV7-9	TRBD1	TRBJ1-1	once	CASSFLPGQGGNTEAFF	TGTGCCAGCAGCTTCCTCCCGGGACAGGGCGGGAACACTGAAGCTTTCTTT
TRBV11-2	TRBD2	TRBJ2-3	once	CASRKAGVVDTQYF	TGTGCCAGCAGGAAAGCGGGAGTTGTAGATACGCAGTATTTT
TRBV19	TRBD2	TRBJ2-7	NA	CASKGLADYEQYF	TGTGCCAGTAAAGGGCTAGCGGACTACGAGCAGTACTTC
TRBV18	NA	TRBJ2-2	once	CASSPPQGLNTGELFF	TGTGCCAGCTCACCACCCCAGGGATTGAACACCGGGGAGCTGTTTTTT
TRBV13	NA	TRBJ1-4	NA	CASSLSTGILNEKLFF	TGTGCCAGCAGCTTAAGTACAGGGATCTTAAATGAAAAACTGTTTTTT
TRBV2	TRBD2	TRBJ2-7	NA	CASTPAGVGYEQYF	TGTGCCAGCACTCCAGCGGGAGTGGGCTACGAGCAGTACTTC
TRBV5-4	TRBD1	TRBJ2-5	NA	CASSWDRGFQETQYF	TGTGCCAGCAGCTGGGACAGGGGGTTTCAAGAGACCCAGTACTTC
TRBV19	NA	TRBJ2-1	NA	CASKVPGTSYNEQFF	TGTGCCAGTAAAGTTCCCGGGACTTCCTACAATGAGCAGTTCTTC
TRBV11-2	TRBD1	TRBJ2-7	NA	CASSFLYRGRRDEQYF	TGTGCCAGCAGCTTTCTTTACAGGGGGCGCCGCGACGAGCAGTACTTC
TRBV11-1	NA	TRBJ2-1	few	CASSLRGVRGGSYNEQFF	TGTGCCAGCAGCTTACGCGGTGTTAGGGGCGGTTCCTACAATGAGCAGTTCTTC
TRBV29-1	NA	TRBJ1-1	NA	CSVSSDWRNTEAFF	TGCAGCGTCAGTTCCGATTGGAGGAACACTGAAGCTTTCTTT
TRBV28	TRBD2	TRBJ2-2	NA	CATSGGGPVTGELFF	TGTGCCACCTCGGGAGGAGGGCCCGTCACCGGGGAGCTGTTTTTT
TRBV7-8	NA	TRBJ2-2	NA	CASSPTWRRNTGELFF	TGTGCCAGCAGCCCCACTTGGCGGAGGAACACCGGGGAGCTGTTTTTT
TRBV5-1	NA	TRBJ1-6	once	CASSLAADSGGRNSPLHF	TGCGCCAGCAGCTTGGCCGCGGACAGCGGGGGTCGAAATTCACCCCTCCACTTT
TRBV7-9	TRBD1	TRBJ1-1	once	CASSPPGTANTEAFF	TGTGCCAGCAGTCCACCCGGGACAGCGAACACTGAAGCTTTCTTT
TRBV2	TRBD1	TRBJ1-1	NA	CARSRGPTEAFF	TGTGCCAGATCCAGGGGGCCTACTGAAGCTTTCTTT